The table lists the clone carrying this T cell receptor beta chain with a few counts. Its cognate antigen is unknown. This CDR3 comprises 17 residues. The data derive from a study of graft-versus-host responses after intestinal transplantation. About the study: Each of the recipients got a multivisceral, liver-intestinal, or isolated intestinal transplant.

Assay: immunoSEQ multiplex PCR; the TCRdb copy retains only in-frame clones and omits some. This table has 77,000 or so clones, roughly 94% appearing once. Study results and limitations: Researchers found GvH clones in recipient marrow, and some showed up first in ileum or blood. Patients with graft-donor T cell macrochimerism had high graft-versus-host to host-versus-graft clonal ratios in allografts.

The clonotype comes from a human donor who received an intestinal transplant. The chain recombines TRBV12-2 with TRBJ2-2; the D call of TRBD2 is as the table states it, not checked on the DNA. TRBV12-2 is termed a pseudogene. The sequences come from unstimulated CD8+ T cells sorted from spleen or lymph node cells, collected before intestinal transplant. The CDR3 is CASRLACLAVNTGELFF. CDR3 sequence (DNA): TGTGCAAGTCGCTTAGCGTGCCTAGCGGTGAACACCGGGGAGCTGTTTTTT.